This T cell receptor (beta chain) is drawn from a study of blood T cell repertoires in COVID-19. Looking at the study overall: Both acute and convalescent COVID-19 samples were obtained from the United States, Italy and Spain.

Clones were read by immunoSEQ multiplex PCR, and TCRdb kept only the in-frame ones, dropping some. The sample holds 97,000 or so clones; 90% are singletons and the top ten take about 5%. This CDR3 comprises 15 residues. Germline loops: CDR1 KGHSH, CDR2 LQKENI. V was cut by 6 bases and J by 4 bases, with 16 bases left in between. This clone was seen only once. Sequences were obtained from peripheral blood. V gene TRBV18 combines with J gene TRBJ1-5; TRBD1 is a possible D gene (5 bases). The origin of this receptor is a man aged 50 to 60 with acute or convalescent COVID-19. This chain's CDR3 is CASSERQGSNQPQHF. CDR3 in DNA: TGTGCCAGCTCGGAAAGGCAGGGATCTAATCAGCCCCAGCATTTT.